The 25 T cell receptor beta chains listed next were all sequenced from one sample in a study of cytomegalovirus exposure and HLA in healthy donors. Measured with immunoSEQ multiplex PCR; TCRdb has only the in-frame clones, and not every one. The data show around 98,000 clones, more than 85% seen once. The sample taken for sequencing was PBMCs. The receptors shown here come from a man between 18 and 35 years old in good health and CMV-seropositive.

V is TRBV7-2 and J is TRBJ1-1; 9 positions match TRBD1. The germline CDR1 and CDR2 sequences are SGHTA and FQGNSA. J lost 7 bases, V lost 4 bases, and 10 bases had no gene match. The CDR3 has 15 residues. The CDR3 spells CASSSNGQGPGEAFF. CDR3 coding DNA: TGTGCCAGCAGCTCCAACGGACAGGGGCCAGGTGAAGCTTTCTTT.

The chain carries TRBV7-9 and TRBJ1-2; D remains ambiguous. Deletions cut 5 bases from V and 4 bases from J, with 11 bases between. CDR1 is SEHNR, CDR2 FQNEAQ, per germline (reference sequence). The CDR3 consists of 13 residues. The CDR3 is CASSVGEPYGYTF. As DNA, the CDR3 is TGTGCCAGCAGCGTCGGGGAGCCCTATGGCTACACCTTC.

This sequence joins TRBV6-5 and TRBJ1-1; D is ambiguous. The germline V gene has CDR1 MNHEY and CDR2 SVGAGI. Trimming removed 0 bases from V and 2 bases from J, with 13 bases in between. The CDR3 sequence is 16 residues long. The CDR3 loop is CASSYSIVGLNTEAFF. DNA of the CDR3: TGTGCCAGCAGTTACTCGATAGTAGGACTAAACACTGAAGCTTTCTTT.

The gene calls are TRBV14 and TRBJ2-7, with 9 bases matching TRBD1. V dropped 6 bases and J dropped 4; count of bases not matched to a gene: 10. CDR1 is SGHDN, CDR2 FVKESK, per germline. There are 15 residues in the CDR3. The CDR3 region has the DNA TGTGCCAGCAGTCGAAGACAGGGGGGGGGTTACGAGCAGTACTTC. Translated, it gives CASSRRQGGGYEQYF.

The rearrangement links TRBV6-5 to TRBJ1-1, with TRBD1 as a possible D gene (6 bases). Deletions cut 9 bases from V and 5 bases from J, with 22 bases between. Per the germline V gene, CDR1 is MNHEY and CDR2 is SVGAGI. The CDR3 consists of 15 residues. The CDR3 region has the DNA TGTGCCAGTCGTTCCCTACAGGGTTTAGGGACTGAAGCTTTCTTT. Protein sequence: CASRSLQGLGTEAFF.

This rearrangement joins TRBV10-3 to TRBJ1-2, with D unclear. CDR1 ENHRY and CDR2 SYGVKD come from the germline V gene. CDR3 length: 14 residues. Trimming stripped 5 bases from V and 2 bases from J, with 12 bases between. The CDR3 region has the DNA TGTGCCATCAGTCATACAGACTACAACTATGGCTACACCTTC. Its translation: CAISHTDYNYGYTF.

V gene TRBV5-4 combines with J gene TRBJ2-3; TRBD2 is a possible D gene (5 bases). The CDR3 has 14 amino acids. Germline V lookup: CDR1 SGHNT, CDR2 YYREEE (reference sequence). The ends were cut back, 4 bases at V and 6 bases at J, with 15 bases in the middle. Here the CDR3 reads CASSPYRTADTQYF. The CDR3 bases are TGTGCCAGCAGCCCCTACCGGACTGCGGATACGCAGTATTTT.

The chain carries TRBV5-6 and TRBJ1-2; 8 bases line up with TRBD1. The junction had 3 bases not matched to a gene; V was cut back by 4 bases and J by 1 base. In germline, CDR1 is SGHDT, CDR2 YYEEEE. The CDR3 has 14 amino acids. The CDR3 DNA follows: TGTGCCAGCAGCAAGGGACAGGTTAACTATGGCTACACCTTC. Translated, it gives CASSKGQVNYGYTF.

This chain connects TRBV7-2 to TRBJ1-4, with a tentative D call TRBD1 (5 bases). In germline, CDR1 is SGHTA, CDR2 FQGNSA. Trimming took 3 bases from V and 8 from J, leaving 19 bases between them. This CDR3 is built from 16 residues. Here the CDR3 DNA reads TGTGCCAGCAGCTTGGGCAGGGAGGTGGGTTGGGAAAAACTGTTTTTT. It is translated as CASSLGREVGWEKLFF.

The chain is built from TRBV6-1 and TRBJ1-4, with D possibly matching TRBD1 (5 bases). V was clipped by 2 bases and J by 6 bases, with 13 bases between them. The CDR3 has 15 amino acids. CDR1 and CDR2 (germline): MNHNS, SASEGT. Written as DNA, the CDR3 is TGTGCCAGCAGTGAACCCTTAGTGGGGCATGAAAAACTGTTTTTT. This sequence encodes CASSEPLVGHEKLFF.

This clone was seen just once. The gene calls are TRBV6-6 and TRBJ1-3; 9 nucleotides agree with TRBD1. From germline, CDR1 is MNHNY and CDR2 SVGAGI (reference sequence). V shed 6 bases and J 4 bases; nucleotides not matched to a gene: 10. This CDR3 region has 16 residues. The CDR3 DNA reads TGTGCCAGCAGGGAACCGGGACAGGGATCGGGAAACACCATATATTTT. It yields the protein CASREPGQGSGNTIYF.

This clone was recorded a few times. V usage is TRBV15 and J usage is TRBJ1-2, with a weak D call TRBD1 (5 bases). This CDR3 comprises 17 residues. The V end lost 0 bases, the J end lost 0 bases, and 14 bases lay between the germline ends. The germline CDR1 and CDR2 sequences are LNHNV and YYDKDF (reference sequence). The CDR3 sequence is CATSREKGQGTNYGYTF. The DNA for the CDR3 is TGTGCCACCAGCAGAGAAAAGGGGCAGGGAACTAACTATGGCTACACCTTC.

The CDR3: CAISEGTSGYNEQFF. The DNA of the CDR3 is TGTGCCATCAGTGAAGGGACTAGCGGGTACAATGAGCAGTTCTTC. The genes are TRBV10-3 and TRBJ2-1, with 12 bases lining up with TRBD2. The CDR3 extends over 15 amino acids. V dropped 3 bases and J dropped 4; count of bases not matched to a gene: 1. Germline assignment: CDR1 ENHRY and CDR2 SYGVKD.

V usage is TRBV15 and J usage is TRBJ2-7; D unresolved. The CDR3 is 12 residues long. Trimming left V 5 bases short and J 4 bases short, with 9 bases between. Germline V gives CDR1 LNHNV, CDR2 YYDKDF (reference sequence). Here the CDR3 DNA reads TGTGCCACCAGCGGATACAGTTACGAGCAGTACTTC. Translating gives CATSGYSYEQYF.

The chain has TRBV25-1 and TRBJ2-7; D is perhaps TRBD1 (6 bases). The CDR3 extends over 14 amino acids. Per germline, CDR1 MGHDK and CDR2 SYGVNS. Trimming took 6 bases from V and 0 from J, leaving 12 bases between them. DNA of the CDR3: TGTGCCAGCAGCAAAACACAGGGCTCCTACGAGCAGTACTTC. Amino acid sequence: CASSKTQGSYEQYF.

The chain joins TRBV6-5 to TRBJ1-1, with TRBD1 identical over 10 bases. V was clipped by 7 bases and J by 4 bases; unmatched bases: 6. This CDR3 has 14 amino acids. Germline CDR1 MNHEY, CDR2 SVGAGI. For the CDR3, the DNA is TGTGCCAGCAAAAGGGGACAGGGGATCACTGAAGCTTTCTTT. Protein sequence: CASKRGQGITEAFF.

The chain combines TRBV6-5 with TRBJ2-1; 9 bases align to TRBD2. CDR3 length: 15 amino acids. Looked up from germline, CDR1 is MNHEY and CDR2 is SVGAGI. V lost 0 bases, J lost 9 bases, and 6 bases stayed unmatched. The CDR3 DNA reads TGTGCCAGCAGTTACTCGAGGCTAGCGGGGAGTGAGCAGTTCTTC. Protein: CASSYSRLAGSEQFF.

The rearrangement uses TRBV13 and TRBJ1-3; D remains unclear. This CDR3 is 17 amino acids long. Between the trimmed V and J ends, which lost 4 bases and 0 bases, there was a span of 16 bases. Germline assignment: CDR1 PRHDT and CDR2 FYEKMQ (reference sequence). CDR3 amino acids: CASSSPGQTLSGNTIYF. CDR3 nucleotide sequence: TGTGCCAGCAGCTCGCCAGGTCAGACGCTCTCTGGAAACACCATATATTTT.

The gene calls are TRBV6-1 and TRBJ2-2; TRBD2 agrees at 10 bases. The length of the CDR3 is 18 residues. Germline V lookup: CDR1 MNHNS, CDR2 SASEGT. The V gene end was trimmed by 3 bases and the J gene end by 2 bases; junction bases not matched to a gene: 9. CDR3 residues: CASSDWTSGDINTGELFF. In DNA, the CDR3 is TGTGCCAGCAGTGACTGGACTAGCGGCGACATTAACACCGGGGAGCTGTTTTTT.

The V and J genes are TRBV4-2 and TRBJ2-3; tentative D call: TRBD2 (5 bases). V lost 1 base and J lost 2, with 13 bases in between. The CDR3 loop spans 16 amino acids. Germline CDR1 LGHNA, CDR2 YNFKEQ. In nucleotides, the CDR3 is TGTGCCAGCAGCCAAGGTGTCGAGCGGCACACAGATACGCAGTATTTT. It specifies CASSQGVERHTDTQYF.

This chain links TRBV5-6 with TRBJ2-5; 10 nucleotides line up with TRBD2. Germline CDR1 is SGHDT and CDR2 is YYEEEE. Trimming at V came to 4 bases and at J to 13 bases, leaving 7 bases not matched to a gene. The CDR3 consists of 12 residues. In nucleotides, the CDR3 is TGTGCCAGCAGCGAGGCTAGCGGGGGTGCGTACTTC. Encoded protein: CASSEASGGAYF.

The genes are TRBV28 and TRBJ1-2; perhaps TRBD1 as D (5 bases). Trimming pared 8 bases from V and 3 bases from J, leaving 19 bases between. Germline V gene sequence: CDR1 MDHEN, CDR2 SYDVKM. The CDR3 is 15 residues long. The CDR3 bases are TGTGCCAGCTGGGAGGGGACGGCAAGACACTATGGCTACACCTTC. Translated: CASWEGTARHYGYTF.

The chain carries TRBV19 and TRBJ2-1; TRBD2 might be the D (5 bases). This CDR3 region has 13 residues. Germline V gives CDR1 LNHDA, CDR2 SQIVND (reference sequence). Trimming left V 3 bases short and J 4 bases short, with 7 bases between. Written as DNA, the CDR3 is TGTGCCAGTAGTATTCGGGATTACAATGAGCAGTTCTTC. Translation gives CASSIRDYNEQFF.

This clone was observed a single time. The V gene is TRBV11-2, the J gene TRBJ2-5, with D uncertain. CDR1 SGHAT and CDR2 FQNNGV come from the germline V gene. Trimming shortened V by 2 bases and J by 2 bases, and 6 bases separated the two germline ends. The CDR3 has 13 residues. The CDR3 DNA follows: TGTGCCAGCAGCTTAAACGGTCAAGAGACCCAGTACTTC. Translated: CASSLNGQETQYF.

The chain's CDR3 is CATSEGDGTYEQYF. The CDR3 bases are TGTGCCACCAGCGAGGGGGACGGAACCTACGAGCAGTACTTC. The J gene is TRBJ2-7, the V gene TRBV6-1; a possible D gene is TRBD1 (6 bases). Germline CDR1 MNHNS, CDR2 SASEGT. V lost 10 bases and J lost 2, with 18 bases in between. The length of the CDR3 is 14 residues.